This T cell receptor beta chain was identified during a study of blood T cell repertoires in COVID-19. About the study: COVID-19 samples, acute and convalescent, were from the United States, Italy and Spain. The analysed material was cDNA or gDNA that came from T cells, B-cell-depleted T cells, or PBMCs.

This study enrolled people aged about 18 to 100 from about two dozen US geographic areas. All recovered Cohort 3 donors got two negative PCRs, got clearance, or saw symptom resolution. This CDR3 region has 16 residues. Germline-derived CDR1 and CDR2 are SEHNR and FQNEAQ (reference sequence). With 5 bases removed from V and 0 bases from J, the gap between germline ends came to 13 bases. Profiled with immunoSEQ multiplex PCR; TCRdb holds only in-frame clones, not every one. Of 150,000 to 170,000 clones listed, 84% are singletons. This clonotype was obtained from a man between 45 and 60 years old who had recovered from COVID-19. The chain is built from TRBV7-9 and TRBJ1-4; a weak D match, TRBD1 (6 bases). The sequenced material came from PBMCs or T cells enriched from blood (not recorded which). The CDR3 DNA reads as TGTGCCAGCAGCCTAGGACAGCCCGCAACTAATGAAAAACTGTTTTTT. Residues: CASSLGQPATNEKLFF. The full variable domain, in which reference TRBV7-9 and TRBJ1-4 provide the parts outside the CDR3, is DTGVSQNPRHKITKRGQNVTFRCDPISEHNRLYWYRQTLGQGPEFLTYFQNEAQLEKSRLLSDRFSAERPKGSFSTLEIQRTEQGDSAMYLCASSLGQPATNEKLFFGSGTQLSVL.